The source of this TCR beta chain is a study of blood T cell repertoires in COVID-19. TCRdb's table, derived via immunoSEQ multiplex PCR, lists solely in-frame clones and lacks some. Among over 350,000 clones listed, around 90% were seen once. Enrolled through a virtual design, the participants were between roughly 18 and 89 years of age and came from about two dozen US areas. Germline lookup yields CDR1 ENHRY and CDR2 SYGVKD. V lost 5 bases, J lost 7 bases, and 14 bases lay in between. The CDR3 has 13 residues. The sequencing sample was made of PBMCs or T cells enriched from blood (not recorded which). The receptor was derived from a woman between 18 and 29 years old with acute COVID-19. The chain joins TRBV10-3 to TRBJ1-1, with a possible D match to TRBD1 (5 bases). In DNA, the CDR3 is TGTGCCATCAGTAGGGGAGGGGTGAATGAAGCTTTCTTT. Amino acids: CAISRGGVNEAFF.